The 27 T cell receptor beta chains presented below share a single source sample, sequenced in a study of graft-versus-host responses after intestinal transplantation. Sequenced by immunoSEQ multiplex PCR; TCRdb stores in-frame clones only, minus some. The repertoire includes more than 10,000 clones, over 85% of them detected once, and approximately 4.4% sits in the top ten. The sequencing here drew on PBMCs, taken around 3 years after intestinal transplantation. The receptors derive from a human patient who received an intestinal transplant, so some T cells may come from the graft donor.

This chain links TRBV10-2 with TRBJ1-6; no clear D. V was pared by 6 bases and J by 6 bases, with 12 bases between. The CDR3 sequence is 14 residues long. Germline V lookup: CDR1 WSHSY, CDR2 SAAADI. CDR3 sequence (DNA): TGCGCCAGCAGCTGGGGAGGTGGTAATTCACCCCTCCACTTT. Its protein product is CASSWGGGNSPLHF.

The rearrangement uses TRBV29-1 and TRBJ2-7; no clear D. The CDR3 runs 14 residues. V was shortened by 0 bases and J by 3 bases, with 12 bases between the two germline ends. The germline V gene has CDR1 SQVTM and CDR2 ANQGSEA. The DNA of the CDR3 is TGCAGCGTTGAAGATCCTGGGCGAAACTACGAGCAGTACTTC. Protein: CSVEDPGRNYEQYF.

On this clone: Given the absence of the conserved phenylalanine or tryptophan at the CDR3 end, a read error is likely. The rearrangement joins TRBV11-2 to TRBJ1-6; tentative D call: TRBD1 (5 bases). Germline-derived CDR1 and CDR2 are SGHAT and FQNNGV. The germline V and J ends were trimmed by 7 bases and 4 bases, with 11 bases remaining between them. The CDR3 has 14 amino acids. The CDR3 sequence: CASTTRGYNSPLHL. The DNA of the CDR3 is TGTGCCAGCACCACCCGGGGGTATAATTCACCCCTCCACCTT.

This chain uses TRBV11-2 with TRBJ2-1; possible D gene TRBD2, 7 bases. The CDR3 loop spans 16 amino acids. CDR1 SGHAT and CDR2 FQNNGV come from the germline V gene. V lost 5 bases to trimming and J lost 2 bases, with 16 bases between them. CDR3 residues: CASSPRGAAPYNEQFF. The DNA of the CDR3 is TGTGCCAGCAGCCCTCGGGGGGCGGCCCCCTACAATGAGCAGTTCTTC.

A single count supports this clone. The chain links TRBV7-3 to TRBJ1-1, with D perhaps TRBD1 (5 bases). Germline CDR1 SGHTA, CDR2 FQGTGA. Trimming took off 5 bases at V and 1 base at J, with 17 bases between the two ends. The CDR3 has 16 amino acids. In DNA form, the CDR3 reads TGTGCCAGCAGCCAATTAGGGACGGCGGGGAACACTGAAGCTTTCTTT. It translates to CASSQLGTAGNTEAFF.

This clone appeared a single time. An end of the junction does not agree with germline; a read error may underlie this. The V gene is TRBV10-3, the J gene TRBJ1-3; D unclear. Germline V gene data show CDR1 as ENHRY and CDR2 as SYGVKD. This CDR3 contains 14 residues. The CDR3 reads CAIRESNSGNTIYF. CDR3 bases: TGTGCCATCAGGGAGTCCAACTCTGGAAACACCATATATTTT.

CDR3 loop: CASSQGVAYEQYF. The CDR3 coding sequence is TGTGCCAGCAGCCAAGGTGTAGCCTACGAGCAGTACTTC. This chain connects TRBV14 to TRBJ2-7; D unresolved. V was pared by 1 base and J by 2 bases, with 6 bases between. The CDR3 extends over 13 amino acids. The germline V gene has CDR1 SGHDN and CDR2 FVKESK. Supplemented by reference TRBV14 and TRBJ2-7, the full variable domain reads EAGVTQFPSHSVIEKGQTVTLRCDPISGHDNLYWYRRVMGKEIKFLLHFVKESKQDESGMPNNRFLAERTGGTYSTLKVQPAELEDSGVYFCASSQGVAYEQYFGPGTRLTVT.

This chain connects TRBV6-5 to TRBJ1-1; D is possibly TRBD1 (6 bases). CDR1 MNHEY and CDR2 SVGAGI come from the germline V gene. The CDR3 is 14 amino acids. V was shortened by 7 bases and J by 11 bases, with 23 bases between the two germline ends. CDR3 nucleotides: TGTGCCAGCAAGAACCCAGTGGGGGCCCAGGGGGCTTTCTTT. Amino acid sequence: CASKNPVGAQGAFF.

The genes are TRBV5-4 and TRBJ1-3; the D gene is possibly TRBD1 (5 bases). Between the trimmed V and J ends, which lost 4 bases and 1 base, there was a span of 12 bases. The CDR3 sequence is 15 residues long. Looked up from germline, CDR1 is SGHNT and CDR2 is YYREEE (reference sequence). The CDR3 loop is CASSLGGGSGNTIYF. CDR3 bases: TGTGCCAGCAGCCTCGGGGGGGGATCTGGAAACACCATATATTTT.

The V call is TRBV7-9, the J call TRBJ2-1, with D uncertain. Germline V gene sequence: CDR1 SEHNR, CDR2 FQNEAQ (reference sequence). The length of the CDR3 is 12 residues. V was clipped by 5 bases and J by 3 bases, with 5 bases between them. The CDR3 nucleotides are TGTGCCAGCAGCCCTGACTACAATGAGCAGTTCTTC. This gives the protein CASSPDYNEQFF.

CDR3 DNA: TGTGCCAGCAGTGAAGCTAGAAGGGCTGAAGCTTTCTTT. Its protein is CASSEARRAEAFF. The chain couples TRBV2 to TRBJ1-1; no clear D gene. The CDR3 spans 13 residues. Trimming stripped 0 bases from V and 6 bases from J, with 8 bases between. CDR1 and CDR2 (germline): SNHLY, FYNNEI.

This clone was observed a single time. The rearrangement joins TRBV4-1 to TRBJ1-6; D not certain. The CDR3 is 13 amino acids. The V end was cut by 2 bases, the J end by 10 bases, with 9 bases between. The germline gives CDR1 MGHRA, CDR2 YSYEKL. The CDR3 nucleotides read TGCGCCAGCAGCCAATGGGCCGAATCACCCCTCCACTTT. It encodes CASSQWAESPLHF.

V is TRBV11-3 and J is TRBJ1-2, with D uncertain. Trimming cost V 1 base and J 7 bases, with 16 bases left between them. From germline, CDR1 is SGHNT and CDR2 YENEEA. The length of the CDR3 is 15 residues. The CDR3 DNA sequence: TGTGCCAGCAGCTTAGTTGGGCAGGCTATAAGTGGCTACACCTTC. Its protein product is CASSLVGQAISGYTF. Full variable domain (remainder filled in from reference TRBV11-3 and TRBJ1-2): EAGVVQSPRYKIIEKKQPVAFWCNPISGHNTLYWYLQNLGQGPELLIRYENEEAVDDSQLPKDRFSAERLKGVDSTLKIQPAELGDSAVYLCASSLVGQAISGYTFGSGTRLTVV.

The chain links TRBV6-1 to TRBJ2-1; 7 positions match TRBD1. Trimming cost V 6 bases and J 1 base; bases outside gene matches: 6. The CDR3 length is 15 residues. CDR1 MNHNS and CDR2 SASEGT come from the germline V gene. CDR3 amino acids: CASRAGGMSYNEQFF. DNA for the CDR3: TGTGCCAGCAGGGCAGGGGGAATGTCCTACAATGAGCAGTTCTTC.

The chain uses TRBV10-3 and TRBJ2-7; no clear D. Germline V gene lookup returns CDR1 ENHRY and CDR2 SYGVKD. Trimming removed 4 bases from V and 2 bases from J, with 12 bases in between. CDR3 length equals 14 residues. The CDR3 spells CAISGSEGTYEQYF. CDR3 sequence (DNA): TGTGCCATCAGTGGGAGTGAAGGAACCTACGAGCAGTACTTC.

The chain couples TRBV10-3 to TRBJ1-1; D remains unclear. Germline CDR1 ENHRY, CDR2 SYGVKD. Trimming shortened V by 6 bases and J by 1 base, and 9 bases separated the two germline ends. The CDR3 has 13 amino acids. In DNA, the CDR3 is TGTGCCATCAGGGAAGGGCGGAACACTGAAGCTTTCTTT. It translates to CAIREGRNTEAFF.

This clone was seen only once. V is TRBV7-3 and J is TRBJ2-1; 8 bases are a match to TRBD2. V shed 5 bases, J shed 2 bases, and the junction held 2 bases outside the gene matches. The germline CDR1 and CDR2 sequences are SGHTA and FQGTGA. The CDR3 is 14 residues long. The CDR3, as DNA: TGTGCCAGCAGCCCGGGGGGGACCTACAATGAGCAGTTCTTC. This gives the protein CASSPGGTYNEQFF.

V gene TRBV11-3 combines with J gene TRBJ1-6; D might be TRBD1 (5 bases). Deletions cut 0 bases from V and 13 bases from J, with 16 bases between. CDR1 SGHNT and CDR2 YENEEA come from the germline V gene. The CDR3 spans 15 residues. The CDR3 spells CASSLEGLRGAPLHF. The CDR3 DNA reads TGTGCCAGCAGCTTAGAGGGCCTGAGGGGAGCCCCCCTCCACTTT.

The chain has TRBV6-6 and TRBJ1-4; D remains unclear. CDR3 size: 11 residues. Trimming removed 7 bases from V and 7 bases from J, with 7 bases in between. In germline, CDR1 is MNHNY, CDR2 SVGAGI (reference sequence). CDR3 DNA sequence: TGTGCCAGCAACCGTCGTGAAAAACTGTTTTTT. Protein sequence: CASNRREKLFF.

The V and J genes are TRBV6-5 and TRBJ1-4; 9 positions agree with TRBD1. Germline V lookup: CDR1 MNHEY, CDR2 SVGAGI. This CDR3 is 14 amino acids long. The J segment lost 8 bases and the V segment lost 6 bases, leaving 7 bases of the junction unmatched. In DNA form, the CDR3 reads TGTGCCAGCAGAAACAGGGGGCAAGGAGAAAAACTGTTTTTT. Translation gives CASRNRGQGEKLFF.

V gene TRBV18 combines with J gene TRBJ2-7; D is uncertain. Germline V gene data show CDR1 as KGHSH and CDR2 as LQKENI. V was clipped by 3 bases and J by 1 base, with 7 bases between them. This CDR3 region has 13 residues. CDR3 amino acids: CASSPKGSYEQYF. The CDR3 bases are TGTGCCAGCTCACCTAAGGGATCCTACGAGCAGTACTTC.

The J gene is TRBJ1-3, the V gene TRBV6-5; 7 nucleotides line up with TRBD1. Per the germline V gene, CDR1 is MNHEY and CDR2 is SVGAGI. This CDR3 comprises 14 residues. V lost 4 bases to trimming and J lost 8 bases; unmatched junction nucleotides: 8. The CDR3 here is CASSSRQGGYTIYF. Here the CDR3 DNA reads TGTGCCAGCAGTTCGCGACAGGGAGGATACACCATATATTTT.

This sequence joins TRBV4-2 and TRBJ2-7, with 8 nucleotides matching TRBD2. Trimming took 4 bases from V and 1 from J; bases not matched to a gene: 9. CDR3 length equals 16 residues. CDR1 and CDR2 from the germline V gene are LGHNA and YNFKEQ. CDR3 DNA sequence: TGTGCCAGCAGCCTAGACCCCGGGACTAGTTCCTACGAGCAGTACTTC. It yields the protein CASSLDPGTSSYEQYF.

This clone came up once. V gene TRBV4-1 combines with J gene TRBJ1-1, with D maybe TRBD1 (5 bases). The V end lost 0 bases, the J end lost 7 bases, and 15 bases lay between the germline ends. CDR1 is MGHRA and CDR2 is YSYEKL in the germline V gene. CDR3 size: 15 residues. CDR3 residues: CASSQDPRRGREAFF. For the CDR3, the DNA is TGCGCCAGCAGCCAAGATCCCCGGAGGGGCCGTGAAGCTTTCTTT.

The CDR3 DNA follows: TGTGCCAGCAGTGACTCCGGGGGGGGTGGAGATACGCAGTATTTT. This sequence encodes CASSDSGGGGDTQYF. The rearrangement uses TRBV6-4 and TRBJ2-3, with TRBD2 matching 8 bases. This CDR3 has 15 residues. The germline CDR1 and CDR2 sequences are MRHNA and SNTAGT. With V trimmed by 0 bases and J by 5 bases, 4 bases remained unmatched.

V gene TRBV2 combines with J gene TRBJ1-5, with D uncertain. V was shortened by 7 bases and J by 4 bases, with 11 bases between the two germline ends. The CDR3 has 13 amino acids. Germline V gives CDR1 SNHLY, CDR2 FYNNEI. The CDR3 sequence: CASTPAGNQPQHF. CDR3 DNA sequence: TGTGCCAGCACCCCCGCGGGGAATCAGCCCCAGCATTTT.

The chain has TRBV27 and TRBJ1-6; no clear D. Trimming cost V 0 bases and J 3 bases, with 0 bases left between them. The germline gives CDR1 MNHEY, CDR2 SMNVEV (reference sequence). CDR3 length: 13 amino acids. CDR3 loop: CASSLSYNSPLHF. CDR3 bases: TGTGCCAGCAGTTTATCCTATAATTCACCCCTCCACTTT.